The rows below give T cell receptor beta chains drawn from one sample of a study of tumor and adjacent non-tumor tissue in lung cancer. TCRdb re-called the multiplex PCR reads through MiXCR, storing one row per CDR3 protein. The table has 60,000 to 85,000 distinct CDR3 sequences, around 75% seen once; the top ten hold approximately 12%. The sample consisted of lung tumor tissue. These receptors came from a woman between 50 and 59 years old with non-small cell lung cancer. Both conserved end residues are part of each CDR3. D genes are given only for firm matches. The size field is filled for only some rows; it gives once, few, many or a size class.

TRBJ1-2,few,-,14,TRBV19,CASSPSGRTYDYTF,TGTGCCAGTTCACCCTCGGGACGGACCTATGACTACACCTTC
TRBJ2-1,-,TRBD2,15,TRBV6-5,CASSIRTSGLGEQFF,TGTGCCAGCAGTATCCGGACTAGCGGGTTGGGTGAGCAGTTCTTC
TRBJ2-5,-,-,16,TRBV10-3,CAISPRGAGRGDTQYF,TGTGCCATCAGTCCTAGGGGAGCCGGCAGGGGTGACACCCAGTACTTC
TRBJ2-5,-,-,13,TRBV11-3,CASGKSGGETQYF,TGTGCCAGCGGTAAATCAGGGGGGGAGACCCAGTATTTC
TRBJ2-3,-,TRBD2,14,TRBV28,CASSLAGAVDTQYF,TGTGCCAGCAGTCTAGCGGGAGCTGTAGATACGCAGTATTTT
TRBJ2-1,once,-,15,TRBV20-1,CTASSSVGNSYEQFF,TGCACTGCTAGTAGTAGCGTAGGGAATAGCTATGAGCAGTTCTTC
TRBJ1-6,-,-,14,TRBV11-2,CASCLRRDYSPFLF,TGTGCCAGCTGCTTACGACGGGATTATTCACCCTTCCTCTTT
TRBJ1-1,many,TRBD1,14,TRBV28,CASKPQGVNTEAFF,TGTGCCAGCAAACCACAGGGGGTTAACACTGAAGCTTTCTTT
TRBJ2-7,once,-,15,TRBV11-2,CASDLSPSPSYEQYF,TGTGCCAGCGACTTATCTCCGAGTCCCTCCTACGAGCAGTATTTC
TRBJ2-1,-,-,13,TRBV20-1,CSARGEIHNEQFF,TGCAGTGCTAGAGGTGAGATCCACAATGAGCAGTTCTTC
TRBJ2-1,-,TRBD2,16,TRBV29-1,CSVETSGSHRGVEQFF,TGCAGCGTTGAGACTAGCGGGAGTCACCGGGGGGTTGAGCAGTTCTTC
TRBJ2-2,-,-,13,TRBV29-1,CSIEDLEYPWLFF,TGCAGCATTGAAGATTTGGAGTACCCCTGGCTGTTTTTC
TRBJ2-3,once,TRBD2,15,TRBV29-1,CSVEPGGSVTNTQYF,TGCAGCGTTGAGCCTGGCGGGAGTGTCACAAATACGCAGTATTTT
TRBJ2-5,-,TRBD1,14,TRBV11-1,CASSRDRNQETQYF,TGTGCGAGCAGTCGGGACAGGAACCAAGAGACCCAGTACTTC